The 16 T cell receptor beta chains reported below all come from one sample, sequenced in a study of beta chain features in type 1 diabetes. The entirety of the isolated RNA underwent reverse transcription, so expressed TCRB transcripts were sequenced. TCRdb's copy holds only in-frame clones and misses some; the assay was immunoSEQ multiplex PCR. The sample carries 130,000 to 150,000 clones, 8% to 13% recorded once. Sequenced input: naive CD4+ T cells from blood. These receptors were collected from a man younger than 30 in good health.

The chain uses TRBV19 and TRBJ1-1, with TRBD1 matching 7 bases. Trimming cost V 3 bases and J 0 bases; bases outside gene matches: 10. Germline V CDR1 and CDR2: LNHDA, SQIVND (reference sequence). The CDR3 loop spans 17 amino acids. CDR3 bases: TGTGCCAGTAGTATGCACAGGGGCCCAGGGGTGAACACTGAAGCTTTCTTT. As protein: CASSMHRGPGVNTEAFF.

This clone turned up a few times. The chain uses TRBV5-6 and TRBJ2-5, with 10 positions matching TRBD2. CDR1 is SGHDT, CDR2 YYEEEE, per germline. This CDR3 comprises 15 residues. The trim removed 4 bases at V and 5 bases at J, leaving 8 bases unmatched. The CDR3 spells CASSLVAGGRETQYF. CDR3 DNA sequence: TGTGCCAGCAGCCTCGTAGCGGGGGGAAGGGAGACCCAGTACTTC. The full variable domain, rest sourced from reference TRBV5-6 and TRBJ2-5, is DAGVTQSPTHLIKTRGQQVTLRCSPKSGHDTVSWYQQALGQGPQFIFQYYEEEERQRGNFPDRFSGHQFPNYSSELNVNALLLGDSALYLCASSLVAGGRETQYFGPGTRLLVL.

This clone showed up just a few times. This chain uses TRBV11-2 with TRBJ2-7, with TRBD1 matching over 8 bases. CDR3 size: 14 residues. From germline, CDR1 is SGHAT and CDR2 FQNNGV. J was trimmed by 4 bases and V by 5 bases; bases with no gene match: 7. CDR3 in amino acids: CASSRDRLSYEQYF. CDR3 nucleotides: TGTGCCAGCAGCCGGGACAGGTTAAGTTACGAGCAGTACTTC.

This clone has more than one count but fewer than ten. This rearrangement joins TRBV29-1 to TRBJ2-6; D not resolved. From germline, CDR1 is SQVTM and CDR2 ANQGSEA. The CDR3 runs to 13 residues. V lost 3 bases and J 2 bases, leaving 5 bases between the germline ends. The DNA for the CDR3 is TGCAGCGTTGACCTCCCTGGGGCCAACGTCCTGACTTTC. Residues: CSVDLPGANVLTF.

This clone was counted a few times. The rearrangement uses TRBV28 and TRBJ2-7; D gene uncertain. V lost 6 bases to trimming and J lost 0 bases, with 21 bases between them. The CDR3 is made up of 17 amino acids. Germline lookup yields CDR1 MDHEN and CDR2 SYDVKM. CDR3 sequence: CASSHPVEAAFSYEQYF. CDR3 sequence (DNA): TGTGCCAGCAGCCACCCAGTTGAGGCGGCCTTCTCCTACGAGCAGTACTTC.

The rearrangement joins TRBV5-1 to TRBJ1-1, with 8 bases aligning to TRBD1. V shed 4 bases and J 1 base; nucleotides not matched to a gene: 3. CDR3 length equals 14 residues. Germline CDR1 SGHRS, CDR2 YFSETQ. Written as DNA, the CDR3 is TGCGCCAGCAGCGCGGGACAGGCGAACACTGAAGCTTTCTTT. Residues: CASSAGQANTEAFF.

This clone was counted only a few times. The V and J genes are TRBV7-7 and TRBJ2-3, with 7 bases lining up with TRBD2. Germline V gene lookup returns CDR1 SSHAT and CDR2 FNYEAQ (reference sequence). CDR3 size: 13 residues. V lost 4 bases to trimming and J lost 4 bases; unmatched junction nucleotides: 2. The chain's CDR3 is CASSSGGSDTQYF. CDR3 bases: TGTGCCAGCAGCTCGGGGGGTTCAGATACGCAGTATTTT.

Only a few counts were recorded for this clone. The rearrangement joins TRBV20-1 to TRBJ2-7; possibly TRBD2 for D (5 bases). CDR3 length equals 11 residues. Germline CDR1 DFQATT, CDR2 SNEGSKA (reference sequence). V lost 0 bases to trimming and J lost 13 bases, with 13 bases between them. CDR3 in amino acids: CSARDLASIYF. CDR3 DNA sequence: TGCAGTGCTAGAGATCTCGCTAGCATTTACTTC.

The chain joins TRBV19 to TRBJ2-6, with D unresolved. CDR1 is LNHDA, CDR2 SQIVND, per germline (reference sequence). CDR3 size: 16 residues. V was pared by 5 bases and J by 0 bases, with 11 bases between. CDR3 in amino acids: CASSVAVSSGANVLTF. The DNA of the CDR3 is TGTGCCAGTAGTGTGGCCGTCAGCTCTGGGGCCAACGTCCTGACTTTC.

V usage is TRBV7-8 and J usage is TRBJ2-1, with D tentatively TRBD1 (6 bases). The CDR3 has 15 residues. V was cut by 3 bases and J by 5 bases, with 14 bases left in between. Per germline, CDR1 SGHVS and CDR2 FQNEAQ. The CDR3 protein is CASSFTGTRHNEQFF. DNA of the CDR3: TGTGCCAGCAGCTTTACCGGGACAAGACACAATGAGCAGTTCTTC.

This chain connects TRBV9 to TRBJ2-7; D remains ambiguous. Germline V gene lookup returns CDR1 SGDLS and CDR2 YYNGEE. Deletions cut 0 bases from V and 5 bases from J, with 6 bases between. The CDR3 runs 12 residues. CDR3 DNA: TGTGCCAGCAGCGTAGCCCGAGACGAGCAGTACTTC. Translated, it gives CASSVARDEQYF. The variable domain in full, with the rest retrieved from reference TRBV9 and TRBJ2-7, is DSGVTQTPKHLITATGQRVTLRCSPRSGDLSVYWYQQSLDQGLQFLIQYYNGEERAKGNILERFSAQQFPDLHSELNLSSLELGDSALYFCASSVARDEQYFGPGTRLTVT.

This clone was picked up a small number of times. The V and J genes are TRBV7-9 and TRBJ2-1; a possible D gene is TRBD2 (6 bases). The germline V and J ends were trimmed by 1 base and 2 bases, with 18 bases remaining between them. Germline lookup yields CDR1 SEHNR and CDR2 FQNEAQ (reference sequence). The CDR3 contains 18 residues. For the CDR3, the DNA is TGTGCCAGCAGCTTAGTCGTCTTGACTAGTACGGCCTACAATGAGCAGTTCTTC. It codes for CASSLVVLTSTAYNEQFF.

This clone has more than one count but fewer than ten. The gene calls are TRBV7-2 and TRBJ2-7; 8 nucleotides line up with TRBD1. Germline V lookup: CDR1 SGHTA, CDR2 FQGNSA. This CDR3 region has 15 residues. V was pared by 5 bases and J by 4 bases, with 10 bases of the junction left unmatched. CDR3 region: CASSPRGQATYEQYF. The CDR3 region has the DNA TGTGCCAGCAGCCCGAGGGGACAGGCAACTTACGAGCAGTACTTC.

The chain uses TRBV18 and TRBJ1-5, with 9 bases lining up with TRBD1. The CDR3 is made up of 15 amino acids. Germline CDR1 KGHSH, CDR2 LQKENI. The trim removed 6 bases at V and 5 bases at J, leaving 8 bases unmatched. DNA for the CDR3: TGTGCCAGCTCGCCCCAGGGACAGGGATATCAGCCCCAGCATTTT. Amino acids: CASSPQGQGYQPQHF.

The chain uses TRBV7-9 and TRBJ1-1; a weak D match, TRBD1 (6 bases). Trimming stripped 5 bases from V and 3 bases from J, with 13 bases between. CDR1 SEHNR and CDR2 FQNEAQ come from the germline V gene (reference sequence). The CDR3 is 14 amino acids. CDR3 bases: TGTGCCAGCAGCCCTGGGGGGGCAGACACTGAAGCTTTCTTT. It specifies CASSPGGADTEAFF.

CDR3 sequence: CASSLENSRELFF. The CDR3 region has the DNA TGTGCCAGCAGCCTTGAAAACTCTCGGGAGCTGTTTTTT. J is TRBJ2-2 and V is TRBV9; D not certain. The CDR3 is 13 residues long. Looked up from germline, CDR1 is SGDLS and CDR2 is YYNGEE. Trimming cost V 4 bases and J 9 bases, with 13 bases left between them. Full variable domain (rest looked up from reference TRBV9 and TRBJ2-2): DSGVTQTPKHLITATGQRVTLRCSPRSGDLSVYWYQQSLDQGLQFLIQYYNGEERAKGNILERFSAQQFPDLHSELNLSSLELGDSALYFCASSLENSRELFFGEGSRLTVL.